The clone carrying this T cell receptor (beta chain) occurred many times. Antigen: not known. The sample belongs to a study of early T cells in non-severe SARS-CoV-2 infection. About the study: Sequencing was performed on bulk RNA from unsorted whole blood, leaving chains unpaired. Study conclusions and caveats: Private and CD4 specificities were missed by VDJdb matching, skewed to anti-spike CD8.

Molecules of cDNA were individually given unique molecular identifiers that were attached to them. TCRdb called the 5' RACE reads again in MiXCR, with one record for every CDR3 protein. The table lists around 77,000 distinct CDR3 sequences, 4.5% to 6% of them singletons. Per germline, CDR1 LNHDA and CDR2 SQIVND (reference sequence). V lost 3 bases to trimming and J lost 3 bases, with 9 bases between them. The CDR3 extends over 14 amino acids. The chain couples TRBV19 to TRBJ1-5; weak D call: TRBD1 (5 bases). The sequences come from whole blood, collected at baseline. This TCR was recovered from an adult who was a healthcare worker with PCR-confirmed SARS-CoV-2 infection or an uninfected control (not recorded which). The CDR3 loop is CASSIRGDNQPQHF. CDR3 bases: TGTGCCAGTAGTATCCGGGGGGACAATCAGCCCCAGCATTTT.